These 17 T cell receptor beta chains came from one sample sequenced in a study of blood T cell repertoires in COVID-19. Produced via immunoSEQ multiplex PCR; TCRdb's table is partial and in-frame only. Of over 200,000 clones listed, around 90% are singletons. The material sequenced was peripheral blood. These receptors all come from a man aged 30 to 45 with COVID-19, enrolled during active disease.

The chain employs TRBV29-1 and TRBJ1-2; no definite D call. Germline V gene lookup returns CDR1 SQVTM and CDR2 ANQGSEA. CDR3 size: 12 residues. Trimming cost V 1 base and J 8 bases, with 11 bases left between them. CDR3 bases: TGCAGCGTTGAAGCTCTATCGGTGGGCTACACCTTC. Protein: CSVEALSVGYTF.

The chain couples TRBV19 to TRBJ1-4, with 10 bases lining up with TRBD1. CDR1 and CDR2 (germline): LNHDA, SQIVND (reference sequence). Unmatched junction bases numbered 7, after V lost 8 bases and J lost 7 bases. CDR3 length equals 14 residues. Here the CDR3 reads CASGRQGAGEKLFF. In nucleotides, the CDR3 is TGTGCCAGTGGCCGACAGGGGGCCGGTGAAAAACTGTTTTTT.

The rearrangement uses TRBV7-6 and TRBJ2-5; 7 bases map to TRBD2. Germline CDR1 and CDR2: SGHVS and FNYEAQ. J lost 5 bases, V lost 1 base, and 7 bases had no gene match. The CDR3 length is 15 residues. CDR3 nucleotides: TGTGCCAGCAGCTTAGGGGCGGGGGTAACGGAGACCCAGTACTTC. It translates to CASSLGAGVTETQYF.

The V and J genes are TRBV3-1 (or the pseudogene TRBV3-2) and TRBJ2-2; 9 bases agree with TRBD2. Germline V gene sequence: CDR1 LGHDT, CDR2 YNNKEL (reference sequence). The CDR3 extends over 22 amino acids. The trim removed 0 bases at V and 0 bases at J, leaving 17 bases unmatched. The DNA of the CDR3 is TGTGCCAGCAGCCAAGATATCTTCGTTGGGACTAGCAGACACGCGAACACCGGGGAGCTGTTTTTT. It yields the protein CASSQDIFVGTSRHANTGELFF.

V is TRBV2 and J is TRBJ1-1, with D possibly TRBD1 on 5 matching bases. CDR3 size: 13 residues. Germline-derived CDR1 and CDR2 are SNHLY and FYNNEI. Trimming removed 7 bases from V and 4 bases from J, with 13 bases in between. CDR3 bases: TGTGCCAGCAATCCCGTCGGGGGCACTGAAGCTTTCTTT. Protein: CASNPVGGTEAFF.

The V and J genes are TRBV14 and TRBJ2-1, with 8 bases aligning to TRBD1. J was trimmed by 15 bases and V by 4 bases; bases with no gene match: 11. The germline V gene encodes CDR1 SGHDN and CDR2 FVKESK. This CDR3 is 13 amino acids long. For the CDR3, the DNA is TGTGCCAGCAGCCCCTGGGGACAGGAATCCTGGTTCTTC. As protein: CASSPWGQESWFF.

The CDR3 loop is CASSYRVPDTQYF. CDR3 nucleotide sequence: TGTGCCAGCAGCTACCGGGTTCCAGATACGCAGTATTTT. The rearrangement links TRBV9 to TRBJ2-3; D gene uncertain. The CDR3 length is 13 residues. Looked up from germline, CDR1 is SGDLS and CDR2 is YYNGEE. The V gene lost 4 bases and the J gene lost 4 bases, with 10 bases spanning the gap.

This rearrangement joins TRBV3-1 (or the pseudogene TRBV3-2) to TRBJ2-1; no clear D gene. Between the trimmed V and J ends, which lost 4 bases and 2 bases, there was a span of 12 bases. The CDR3 covers 15 residues. In germline, CDR1 is LGHDT, CDR2 YNNKEL (reference sequence). CDR3 in amino acids: CASSPAARPYNEQFF. The CDR3 DNA follows: TGTGCCAGCAGCCCGGCGGCCCGCCCCTACAATGAGCAGTTCTTC.

This clone was observed once. The V gene is TRBV5-4, the J gene TRBJ2-7, with D perhaps matching TRBD1 (5 bases). CDR3 length: 16 residues. Germline lookup yields CDR1 SGHNT and CDR2 YYREEE (reference sequence). The ends were cut back, 0 bases at V and 5 bases at J, with 18 bases in the middle. CDR3 nucleotide sequence: TGTGCCAGCAGCTTGGGGGGCGGCGGCGTTCGGGACGAGCAGTACTTC. As protein: CASSLGGGGVRDEQYF. Full variable domain (missing parts from reference TRBV5-4 and TRBJ2-7): ETGVTQSPTHLIKTRGQQVTLRCSSQSGHNTVSWYQQALGQGPQFIFQYYREEENGRGNFPPRFSGLQFPNYSSELNVNALELDDSALYLCASSLGGGGVRDEQYFGPGTRLTVT.

The CDR3 is CASIPRGRRNSPLHF. The DNA for the CDR3 is TGTGCCAGCATCCCCAGGGGGCGAAGGAATTCACCCCTCCACTTT. The chain links TRBV25-1 to TRBJ1-6, with TRBD1 matching over 8 bases. The germline CDR1 and CDR2 sequences are MGHDK and SYGVNS. The CDR3 extends over 15 amino acids. The V segment lost 7 bases and the J segment 7 bases; nucleotides outside the gene matches: 9.

The rearrangement links TRBV18 to TRBJ2-1, with unresolved D. The CDR3 consists of 13 residues. V was cut by 3 bases and J by 5 bases, with 8 bases left in between. The germline V gene has CDR1 KGHSH and CDR2 LQKENI. CDR3 nucleotide sequence: TGTGCCAGCTCACCCACAGAGAACAATGAGCAGTTCTTC. This encodes CASSPTENNEQFF. The variable domain in full, with the rest retrieved from reference TRBV18 and TRBJ2-1, is NAGVMQNPRHLVRRRGQEARLRCSPMKGHSHVYWYRQLPEEGLKFMVYLQKENIIDESGMPKERFSAEFPKEGPSILRIQQVVRGDSAAYFCASSPTENNEQFFGPGTRLTVL.

CDR3: CASSLLGEDPNYGYTF. CDR3 nucleotides: TGTGCCAGCAGCTTACTAGGGGAGGATCCTAACTATGGCTACACCTTC. V usage is TRBV13 and J usage is TRBJ1-2; maybe TRBD1 (5 bases). Trimming stripped 2 bases from V and 0 bases from J, with 13 bases between. The CDR3 runs 16 residues. The germline V gene encodes CDR1 PRHDT and CDR2 FYEKMQ (reference sequence).

The genes are TRBV4-2 and TRBJ1-6, with TRBD1 matching over 7 bases. Trimming cost V 4 bases and J 0 bases; bases outside gene matches: 9. This CDR3 has 18 amino acids. The germline CDR1 and CDR2 sequences are LGHNA and YNFKEQ. The CDR3 sequence is CASSLTGDSSSYNSPLHF. DNA for the CDR3: TGTGCCAGCAGCCTCACAGGGGACTCCAGCTCCTATAATTCACCCCTCCACTTT.

This rearrangement joins TRBV19 to TRBJ1-5, with 11 bases matching TRBD1. The CDR3 is 15 amino acids. Trimming cost V 7 bases and J 6 bases; bases outside gene matches: 8. Germline V CDR1 and CDR2: LNHDA, SQIVND (reference sequence). This chain's CDR3 is CASKDLGTGGQPQHF. CDR3 nucleotide sequence: TGTGCCAGTAAAGACCTGGGGACAGGGGGTCAGCCCCAGCATTTT.

The rearrangement uses TRBV11-3 and TRBJ2-1; the match to TRBD2 covers 8 bases. Germline-derived CDR1 and CDR2 are SGHNT and YENEEA. V gave up 3 bases and J gave up 9 bases; unmatched junction bases: 19. The CDR3 totals 18 residues. The CDR3 DNA follows: TGTGCCAGCAGCTTCGGTTCCACTAGCGGCCCCTGGGGAGGTGAGCAGTTCTTC. This sequence encodes CASSFGSTSGPWGGEQFF.

The rearrangement joins TRBV11-3 to TRBJ2-1, with 10 bases lining up with TRBD1. Germline lookup yields CDR1 SGHNT and CDR2 YENEEA. The CDR3 has 12 amino acids. J gave up 8 bases and V 6 bases, and 1 base lay outside the gene matches. CDR3 region: CASRGTGDEQFF. CDR3 nucleotide sequence: TGTGCCAGCAGAGGGACAGGGGATGAGCAGTTCTTC.

The gene calls are TRBV6-6 and TRBJ1-1; a possible D gene is TRBD1 (6 bases). Trimming shortened V by 4 bases and J by 1 base, and 16 bases separated the two germline ends. CDR1 is MNHNY, CDR2 SVGAGI, per germline (reference sequence). The CDR3 sequence is 16 residues long. For the CDR3, the DNA is TGTGCCAGCAGTTCCGGCCAACAGGGCCGGAACACTGAAGCTTTCTTT. Amino acids: CASSSGQQGRNTEAFF.